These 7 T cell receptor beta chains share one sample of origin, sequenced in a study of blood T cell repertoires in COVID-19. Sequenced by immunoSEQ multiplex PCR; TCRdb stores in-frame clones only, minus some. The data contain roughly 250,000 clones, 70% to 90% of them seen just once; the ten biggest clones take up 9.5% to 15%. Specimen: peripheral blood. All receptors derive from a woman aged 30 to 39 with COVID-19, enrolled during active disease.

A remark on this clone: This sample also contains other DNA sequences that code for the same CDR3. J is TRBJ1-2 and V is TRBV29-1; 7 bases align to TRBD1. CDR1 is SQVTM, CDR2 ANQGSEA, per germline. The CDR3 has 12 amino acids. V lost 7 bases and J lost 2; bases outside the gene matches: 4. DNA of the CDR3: TGCAGCGGAAGACAGGGAAACTATGGCTACACCTTC. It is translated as CSGRQGNYGYTF.

The chain's CDR3 is CSAKEVGELFF. The CDR3 coding sequence is TGCAGTGCTAAGGAGGTCGGGGAGCTGTTTTTT. The chain employs TRBV20-1 and TRBJ2-2; the D gene is possibly TRBD2 (5 bases). Germline V gene lookup returns CDR1 DFQATT and CDR2 SNEGSKA (reference sequence). This CDR3 is 11 amino acids long. The germline V and J ends were trimmed by 4 bases and 7 bases, with 7 bases remaining between them.

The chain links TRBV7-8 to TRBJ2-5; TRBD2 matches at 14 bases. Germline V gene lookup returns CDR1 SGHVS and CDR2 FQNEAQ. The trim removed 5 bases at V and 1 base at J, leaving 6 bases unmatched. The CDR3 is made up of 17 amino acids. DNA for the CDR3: TGTGCCAGCAGCACAGGACTAGCGGGGGGACTCCAAGAGACCCAGTACTTC. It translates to CASSTGLAGGLQETQYF.

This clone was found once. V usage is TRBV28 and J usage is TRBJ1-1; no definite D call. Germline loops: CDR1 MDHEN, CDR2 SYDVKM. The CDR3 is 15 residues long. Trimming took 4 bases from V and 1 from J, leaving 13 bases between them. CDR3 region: CASSSPAVGNTEAFF. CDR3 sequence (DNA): TGTGCCAGCAGTTCCCCGGCGGTTGGGAACACTGAAGCTTTCTTT.

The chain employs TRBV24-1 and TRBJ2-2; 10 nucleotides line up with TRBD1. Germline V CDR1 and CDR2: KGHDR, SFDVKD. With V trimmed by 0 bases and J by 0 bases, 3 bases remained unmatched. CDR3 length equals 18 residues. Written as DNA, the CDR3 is TGTGCCACCAGTGATTTGCGAGGGACAGGGGCGAACACCGGGGAGCTGTTTTTT. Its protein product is CATSDLRGTGANTGELFF.

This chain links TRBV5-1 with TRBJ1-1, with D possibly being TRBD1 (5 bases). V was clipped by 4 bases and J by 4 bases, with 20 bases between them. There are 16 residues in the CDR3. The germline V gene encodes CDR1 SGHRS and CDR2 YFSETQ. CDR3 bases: TGCGCCAGCAGCCTCCCCCACTTGTCGGGGGTCACTGAAGCTTTCTTT. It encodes CASSLPHLSGVTEAFF.

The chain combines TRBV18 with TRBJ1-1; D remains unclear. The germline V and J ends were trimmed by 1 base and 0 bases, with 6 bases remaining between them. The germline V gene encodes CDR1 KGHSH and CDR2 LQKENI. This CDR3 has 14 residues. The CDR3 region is CASSPLPMNTEAFF. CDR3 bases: TGTGCCAGCTCACCACTTCCTATGAACACTGAAGCTTTCTTT.